The entry below describes one TCR beta chain. What it recognizes is unknown. The data were taken from a study of cytomegalovirus exposure and HLA in healthy donors. Study results and caveats: At a 0.05 false discovery rate, a later analysis found approximately 17,000 TCR beta sequences to be associated with HLA alleles. TCR beta chains numbering roughly 150 were designated cytomegalovirus-associated. A prior analysis recorded that most TCR beta V segments were productive about 87% or about 30% of the time.

Researchers ran the PCR with 60 Vbeta and 13 Jbeta primers. Libraries were prepared by immunoSEQ multiplex PCR; TCRdb keeps only in-frame clonotypes and omits some of them. The sample has about 140,000 clones; about 80% are singletons. This sequence originates from a woman aged 18-29 years in good health and CMV-seropositive. Sequences were obtained from PBMCs.

The CDR3 loop is CAISESGRGGTEAFF. CDR3 coding DNA: TGTGCCATCAGTGAGTCAGGGCGGGGTGGCACTGAAGCTTTCTTT. The chain has TRBV10-3 and TRBJ1-1, with unresolved D. The CDR3 loop spans 15 amino acids. The V gene lost 0 bases and the J gene lost 4 bases, with 12 bases spanning the gap. Per the germline V gene, CDR1 is ENHRY and CDR2 is SYGVKD.